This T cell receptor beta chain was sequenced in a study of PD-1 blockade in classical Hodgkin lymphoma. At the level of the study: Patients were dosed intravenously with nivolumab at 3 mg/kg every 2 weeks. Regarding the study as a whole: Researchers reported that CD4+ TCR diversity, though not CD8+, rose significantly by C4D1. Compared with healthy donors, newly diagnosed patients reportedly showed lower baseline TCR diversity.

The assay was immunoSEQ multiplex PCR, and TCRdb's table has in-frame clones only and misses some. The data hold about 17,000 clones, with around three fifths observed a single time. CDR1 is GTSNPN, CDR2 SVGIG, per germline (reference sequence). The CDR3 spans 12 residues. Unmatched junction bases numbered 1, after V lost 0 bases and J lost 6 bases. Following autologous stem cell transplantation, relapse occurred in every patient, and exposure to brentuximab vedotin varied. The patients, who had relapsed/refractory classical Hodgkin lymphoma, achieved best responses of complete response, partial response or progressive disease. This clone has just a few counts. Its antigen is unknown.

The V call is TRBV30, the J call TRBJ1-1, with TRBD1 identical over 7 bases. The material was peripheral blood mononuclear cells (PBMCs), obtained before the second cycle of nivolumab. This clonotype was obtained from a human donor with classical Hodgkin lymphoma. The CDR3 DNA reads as TGTGCCTGGAGTGTAACAGGGGCTGAAGCTTTCTTT. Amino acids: CAWSVTGAEAFF.